The 14 T cell receptor beta chains in this list originate from one sample, sequenced in a study of T cell repertoires in cytomegalovirus infection. TCRdb passed the reads through MiXCR, listing each CDR3 protein once. In the table there are about 76,000 distinct CDR3 sequences, roughly 3.5% of which are singletons. Source material: PBMCs. The origin of the receptors is a human donor in good health (CMV status not recorded). Some clones in this sample may be carry-over from other donors' samples.

The sample holds many counts of this clonotype. The chain is built from TRBV20-1 and TRBJ1-5; D remains unclear. The CDR3 consists of 15 residues. The germline gives CDR1 DFQATT, CDR2 SNEGSKA (reference sequence). Deletions cut 6 bases from V and 5 bases from J, with 20 bases between. The CDR3 here is CSARGSGLYHQPQHF. For the CDR3, the DNA is TGCAGTGCCCGGGGATCAGGCCTTTATCATCAGCCCCAGCATTTT.

This clonotype was seen repeatedly, ten times or more. Written as DNA, the CDR3 is TGTGCCAGCAGCCCTTACCTCCACGGCTCCTACGAGCAGTACTTC. It encodes CASSPYLHGSYEQYF. V and J are TRBV6-5 and TRBJ2-7; D unresolved. V dropped 6 bases and J dropped 0 bases, with 15 bases sitting between them. From germline, CDR1 is MNHEY and CDR2 SVGAGI. This CDR3 comprises 15 residues.

There are many counts of this clonotype. V gene TRBV29-1 combines with J gene TRBJ2-3; D may be TRBD1 (5 bases). Germline CDR1 is SQVTM and CDR2 is ANQGSEA. The CDR3 is 11 amino acids. Trimming took 5 bases from V and 3 from J, leaving 6 bases between them. The CDR3 spells CSVQGTDTQYF. The CDR3 DNA reads TGCAGCGTTCAGGGTACAGATACGCAGTATTTT.

Ten or more counts support this clonotype. This chain uses TRBV6-2 or TRBV6-3 with TRBJ2-7; D call uncertain. V was shortened by 7 bases and J by 2 bases, with 15 bases between the two germline ends. Germline-derived CDR1 and CDR2 are MNHEY and SVGEGT. The length of the CDR3 is 14 residues. The CDR3 region is CASTPRRSTYEQYF. The CDR3 bases are TGTGCCAGCACCCCTAGGCGCAGCACCTACGAGCAGTACTTC.

The sample holds a few counts of this clonotype. The chain has TRBV2 and TRBJ1-2, with D unresolved. The CDR3 extends over 14 amino acids. From germline, CDR1 is SNHLY and CDR2 FYNNEI. The V gene lost 3 bases and the J gene lost 2 bases, with 10 bases spanning the gap. The CDR3 region is CASSEVTLNYGYTF. The CDR3 bases are TGTGCCAGCAGTGAGGTGACCTTAAACTATGGCTACACCTTC.

In its sample, this clonotype was seen many times. The rearrangement links TRBV27 to TRBJ2-1; TRBD2 matches 11 bases. The CDR3 runs to 14 residues. V lost 8 bases, J lost 6 bases, and 6 bases stayed unmatched. The V gene's germline CDR1 is MNHEY and CDR2 SMNVEV (reference sequence). For the CDR3, the DNA is TGTGCCAGCCTTAGCGGGGGGGCCCTCAATGAGCAGTTCTTC. As protein: CASLSGGALNEQFF.

This clonotype was recorded many times. This sequence joins TRBV10-2 and TRBJ2-5; D gene unclear. Germline loops: CDR1 WSHSY, CDR2 SAAADI. Deletions cut 6 bases from V and 5 bases from J, with 10 bases between. The CDR3 loop spans 12 amino acids. CDR3 amino acids: CASRRYGETQYF. The CDR3 DNA is TGCGCCAGCAGACGCTACGGGGAGACCCAGTACTTC.

There are many counts of this clonotype. V usage is TRBV28 and J usage is TRBJ1-2; 7 bases align to TRBD1. Germline V lookup: CDR1 MDHEN, CDR2 SYDVKM. There are 14 residues in the CDR3. Germline trimming cut 7 bases from V and 3 bases from J; bases unmatched to any gene: 8. This chain's CDR3 is CASTAGGRDYGYTF. CDR3 sequence (DNA): TGTGCCAGCACTGCAGGGGGAAGGGACTATGGCTACACCTTC.

This clonotype was seen at least ten times. The rearrangement links TRBV14 to TRBJ1-1; D uncertain. This CDR3 comprises 15 residues. Trimming took 2 bases from V and 4 from J, leaving 14 bases between them. Looked up from germline, CDR1 is SGHDN and CDR2 is FVKESK. Here the CDR3 DNA reads TGTGCCAGCAGCCAATTTATCAAAGAGAGCACTGAAGCTTTCTTT. Translation gives CASSQFIKESTEAFF.

This clonotype was seen at least ten times. This chain joins TRBV7-6 and TRBJ1-4; weak D call: TRBD1 (5 bases). The CDR3 is 13 residues long. Trimming took off 3 bases at V and 8 bases at J, with 10 bases between the two ends. The germline V gene has CDR1 SGHVS and CDR2 FNYEAQ. The CDR3 DNA is TGTGCCAGCAGCTTGAGGGGAGGAGAAAAACTGTTTTTT. It is translated as CASSLRGGEKLFF.

This clonotype was counted many times. Here the CDR3 DNA reads TGTGCCAGCAGTTACTCGTCGGGGAATACGCAGTATTTT. It translates to CASSYSSGNTQYF. The rearrangement joins TRBV6-2 or TRBV6-3 to TRBJ2-3; a possible D gene is TRBD2 (5 bases). The CDR3 length is 13 residues. Trimming left V 0 bases short and J 7 bases short, with 8 bases between. The germline V gene encodes CDR1 MNHEY and CDR2 SVGEGT.

At least ten counts were recorded for this clonotype. The chain combines TRBV7-2 with TRBJ1-1; D is undetermined. Germline assignment: CDR1 SGHTA and CDR2 FQGNSA. The CDR3 is made up of 13 amino acids. Trimming took 5 bases from V and 1 from J, leaving 8 bases between them. DNA for the CDR3: TGTGCCAGCAGCCGAGACAAGAACACTGAAGCTTTCTTT. It encodes CASSRDKNTEAFF.

Ten or more counts support this clonotype. V and J are TRBV18 and TRBJ2-3; no clear D. From germline, CDR1 is KGHSH and CDR2 LQKENI. Trimming took off 3 bases at V and 0 bases at J, with 7 bases between the two ends. The CDR3 spans 14 residues. This CDR3 reads CASSPRPSTDTQYF. The CDR3 DNA is TGTGCCAGCTCACCTAGGCCCAGCACAGATACGCAGTATTTT. The complete variable domain, with remaining parts taken from reference TRBV18 and TRBJ2-3, reads NAGVMQNPRHLVRRRGQEARLRCSPMKGHSHVYWYRQLPEEGLKFMVYLQKENIIDESGMPKERFSAEFPKEGPSILRIQQVVRGDSAAYFCASSPRPSTDTQYFGPGTRLTVL.

This clonotype appeared many times. The chain recombines TRBV7-2 with TRBJ1-6; the D is unclear. V shed 1 base and J shed 5 bases, with 15 bases lying between them. Germline V gene lookup returns CDR1 SGHTA and CDR2 FQGNSA. CDR3 length: 17 amino acids. CDR3 DNA sequence: TGTGCCAGCAGCTTAGTCCCCCCGTCGTTAAATAATTCACCCCTCCACTTT. Protein product: CASSLVPPSLNNSPLHF.